This T cell receptor (beta chain) was captured by sequencing in a study of blood T cell repertoires in COVID-19. Germline V lookup: CDR1 MNHNY, CDR2 SVGAGI (reference sequence). Trimming at V came to 6 bases and at J to 7 bases, leaving 8 bases not matched to a gene. The CDR3 sequence is 14 residues long. Sequenced by immunoSEQ multiplex PCR; TCRdb stores in-frame clones only, minus some. There are under 85,000 clones in the sample; approximately 86% occur only once, and approximately 15% lies in the top ten. The source is a middle-aged man with COVID-19, enrolled during active disease. Material: peripheral blood. V and J are TRBV6-6 and TRBJ1-1; 10 nucleotides agree with TRBD1. The CDR3 reads CASSGGQGTDEAFF. The CDR3 DNA is TGTGCCAGCAGCGGGGGACAGGGGACGGATGAAGCTTTCTTT.